This section outlines one T cell receptor beta chain sequence together with its context. The data belong to a study of blood T cell repertoires in COVID-19. Study-wide background: PBMCs, B-cell-depleted T cells, or T cells were the source of the cDNA or gDNA that made up the material.

Ages ranged from about 18 to 89 years, with residence in more than 20 US areas. Assay: immunoSEQ multiplex PCR; the TCRdb copy retains only in-frame clones and omits some. Of hundreds of thousands of clones in the sample, more than 70% are singletons; the top ten hold roughly 2%. V shed 2 bases and J shed 8 bases, with 11 bases lying between them. The CDR3 has 13 amino acids. The germline V gene has CDR1 SEHNR and CDR2 FQNEAQ (reference sequence). The sequenced sample was PBMCs or T cells enriched from blood (not recorded which). The rearrangement uses TRBV7-9 and TRBJ2-3; possibly TRBD2 for D (6 bases). This receptor was identified in a middle-aged man in a cohort exposed to, infected with or recovered from COVID-19 (not recorded which). In nucleotides, the CDR3 is TGTGCCAGCAGCTTAAAAGGAGGGACTACGCAGTATTTT. It codes for CASSLKGGTTQYF.